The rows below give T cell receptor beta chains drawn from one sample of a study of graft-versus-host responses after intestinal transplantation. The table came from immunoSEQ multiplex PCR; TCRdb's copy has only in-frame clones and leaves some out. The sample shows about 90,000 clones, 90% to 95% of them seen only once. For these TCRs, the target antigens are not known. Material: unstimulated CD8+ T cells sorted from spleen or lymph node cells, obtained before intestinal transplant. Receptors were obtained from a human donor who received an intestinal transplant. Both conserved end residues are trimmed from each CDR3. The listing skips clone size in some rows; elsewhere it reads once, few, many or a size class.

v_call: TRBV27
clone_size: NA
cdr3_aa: ASSLWGGSSYNEQF

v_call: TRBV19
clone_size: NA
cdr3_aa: ASVGGNQPQH

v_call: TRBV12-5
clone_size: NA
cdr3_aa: ASGLATDPNRGPTGELF

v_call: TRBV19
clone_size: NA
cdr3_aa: ASSTLLPDTSWWGYT

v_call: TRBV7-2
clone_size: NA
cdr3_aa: ASSLGQSGYT

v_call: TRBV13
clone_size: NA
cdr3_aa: ASSYPGQGSETQY

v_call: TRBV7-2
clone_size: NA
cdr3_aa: ASSSADRDADTQY

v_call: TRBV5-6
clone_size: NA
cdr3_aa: ASSSRDRGYEQY

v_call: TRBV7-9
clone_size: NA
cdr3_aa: ASSLVGASYEQY

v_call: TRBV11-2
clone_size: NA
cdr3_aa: ATTRLAGGNEQF

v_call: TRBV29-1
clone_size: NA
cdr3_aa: SVQEVSNEKLF

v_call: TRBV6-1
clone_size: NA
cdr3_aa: ASSDSRISSYEQY

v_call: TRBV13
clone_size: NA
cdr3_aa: ASSPSQGGYT

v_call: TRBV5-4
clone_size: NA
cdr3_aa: ASRTGGPNNEQF

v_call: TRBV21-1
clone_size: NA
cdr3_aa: ASSAPQGWDEQY

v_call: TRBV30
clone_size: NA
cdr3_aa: AWNGQPWDYGYT

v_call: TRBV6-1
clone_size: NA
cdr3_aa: ASSEATGMNTEAF

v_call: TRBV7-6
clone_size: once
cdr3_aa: ASSLTFPGGSGNTIY

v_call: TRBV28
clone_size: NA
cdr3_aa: ASSWQGGYGYT